This T cell receptor (beta chain) was sequenced for a study of T cells in Graves' hyperthyroidism and ophthalmopathy. A few counts support this clonotype. CDR1 MNHEY and CDR2 SMNVEV come from the germline V gene (reference sequence). CDR3 size: 14 residues. Germline trimming cut 6 bases from V and 6 bases from J; bases unmatched to any gene: 11. RNA transcripts served as the template for amplifying TCR beta CDR3 regions. The HTBI primer set was used in a first-round RT-PCR of the TCR CDR3. TCRdb ran MiXCR on the multiplex PCR reads and lists one entry per CDR3 protein. The data contain 300,000 to 450,000 distinct CDR3 sequences, roughly 25% of them singletons.

The source of this sequence is a man aged 50 to 59 with Graves' hyperthyroidism. J is TRBJ2-7 and V is TRBV27; 7 bases align to TRBD1. The sequencing sample was made of blood. The CDR3 spells CASRFQAGGGEQYF. The DNA of the CDR3 is TGTGCCAGCAGATTTCAGGCAGGGGGTGGCGAGCAGTACTTC.